The present entry profiles one TCR beta chain with its context. This clone's antigen is unknown. No base quality information exists; no much larger clone differs at one position. TCR alpha and beta CDR3 regions were amplified with the iRepertoire nested amplicon-rescue multiplex PCR (arm-PCR) platform from RNA. One-step reverse transcription and amplification used roughly 95-400 ng of tissue mRNA or PBMC total RNA as input. Following bead purification, Illumina adapters were added by a secondary multiplex PCR, and libraries between 200 and 400 bp were gel-purified. Internal 6-nucleotide barcodes were carried by the libraries and were used for demultiplexing. The libraries were sequenced on an Illumina MiSeq using 2x220 or 2x250 nucleotide paired-end reads. The authors processed their data as follows. Paired reads were merged with FLASH 1.2.11 and aligned to the GRCh37 human genome with BWA-MEM before extracting TRA and TRB reads. For V and J assignment, an IMGT-derived reference of cassette sequences and CDR3 motifs that included pseudogenes was used. Reads were translated in three frames, and productive CDR3s were defined by a C…FGXG motif without stop codons. A clonotype was defined as a unique combination of a V-J cassette pair and a CDR3 amino acid sequence. Filtering of reads was based on Hamming distance, with the threshold set by the sequence error rate of each sample in mapped regions. TCRdb reanalyzed the raw reads on its own, using fastp at Q25 for trimming and MiXCR for clone calling, and kept in-frame beta chains. All rows with the same CDR3 protein become a single entry with the most common DNA and genes. In this record, the V and J calls reflect TCRdb's handling and not the investigators' own analysis. In all, the sample holds more than 300,000 distinct CDR3 sequences, and more than 35% of those were seen once. Clones ranked in the top ten supply approximately 12% of the sample.

This sample stems from a study of glioma-infiltrating T cells (TCRdb year 2016). Regarding the study in general: Low-grade gliomas were represented by WHO grade II oligodendrogliomas or astrocytomas, and glioblastomas were represented by WHO grade IV tumors that were sampled at initial rather than recurrent diagnosis. Before surgery, glioma patients were given dexamethasone for six or fewer days. The sequencing target for blood libraries was about 4.5- to 10-fold coverage of some 1 million peripheral T cells. TCR alpha- and beta-chain repertoires were sequenced from glioma tissue, non-neoplastic brain tissue and matched peripheral blood mononuclear cells. To measure how far tissue and blood T-cell populations diverged, each tissue-infiltrating repertoire was compared against the peripheral blood repertoire of the same patient. Three low-grade glioma patients, several primary glioblastoma patients and three non-glioma patients contributing non-neoplastic brain tissue were included in the paired cohort. Study-wide conclusions, independent of this receptor: VJ-independent divergence between tissue and blood was lower than expected in non-neoplastic patients but higher than expected in all gliomas, particularly low-grade gliomas. A signature set of shared blood CDR3 motifs marked patients with low tissue-blood divergence and was depleted in highly divergent patients. Group comparisons were based on small numbers of patients: three non-neoplastic, three low-grade glioma and eight glioblastoma patients. Very few CDR3 sequences were found to be shared between tissue and blood, and this scarcity was attributed to high CDR3 diversity and limited sampling.

Immediately after resection, surgical brain or tumor specimens were cryofrozen in liquid nitrogen, and peripheral blood cells were collected at the same time. V loses 3 bases of germline sequence and J loses 7 bases, and the interval between the two ends is 15 bases. Reading the germline V gene gives CDR1 SNHLY and CDR2 FYNNEI. Counted from cysteine to phenylalanine, this CDR3 has 14 amino acids. Only CDR3 DNA remains: 42 bases, in frame from the first base. The origin of this receptor is a human donor with low-grade glioma or glioblastoma, undergoing nonglioma brain surgery, or in good health (not recorded which). The specimen was glioma tissue, nonneoplastic brain tissue, or PBMCs (not recorded which). This receptor chain uses TRBV2 and TRBJ1-2; no D gene is confidently identified. The CDR3 protein is CASSDAAQRGGYTF. At the DNA level, the sequence is TGTGCCAGCAGTGATGCGGCCCAACGGGGTGGCTACACCTTC.